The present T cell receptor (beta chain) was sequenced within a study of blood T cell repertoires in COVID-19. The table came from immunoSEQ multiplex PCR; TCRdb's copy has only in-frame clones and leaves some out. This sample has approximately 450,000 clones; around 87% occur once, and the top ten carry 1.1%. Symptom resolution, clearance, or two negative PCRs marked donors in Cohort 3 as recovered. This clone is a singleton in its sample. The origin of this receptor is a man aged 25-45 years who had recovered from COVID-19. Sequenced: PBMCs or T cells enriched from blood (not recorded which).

The DNA for the CDR3 is TGCGCCAGCAGCTGGGGGGGATCATTTGTTTCTGGAAACACCATATATTTT. Translation: CASSWGGSFVSGNTIYF. The chain couples TRBV5-1 to TRBJ1-3; perhaps TRBD1 as D (5 bases). Trimming stripped 3 bases from V and 1 base from J, with 17 bases between. CDR3 length equals 17 residues. The germline V gene encodes CDR1 SGHRS and CDR2 YFSETQ.